Following are 32 T cell receptor beta chains from one sample sequenced in a study of T cells in tumors after PD-1 blockade. Profiling relied on immunoSEQ multiplex PCR, and the TCRdb table lists in-frame clones only, not all of them. The profile covers 45,000 or so clones, with 65% to 85% appearing a single time and 8.7% taken by the ten largest. The sample consisted of PBMCs, taken before anti-PD-1 therapy. Receptors originate from a human donor with advanced basal cell or squamous cell carcinoma (not recorded which).

The chain employs TRBV5-1 and TRBJ2-7, with D possibly TRBD2 on 5 matching bases. The germline V and J ends were trimmed by 4 bases and 5 bases, with 13 bases remaining between them. Per the germline V gene, CDR1 is SGHRS and CDR2 is YFSETQ. This CDR3 has 13 amino acids. The CDR3 DNA sequence: TGCGCCAGCAGCGGCAGTGGGGAGAACGAGCAGTACTTC. It codes for CASSGSGENEQYF.

The chain has TRBV19 and TRBJ1-6; tentative D call: TRBD1 (6 bases). The V gene lost 10 bases and the J gene lost 9 bases, with 13 bases spanning the gap. CDR3 size: 12 residues. Germline values: CDR1 LNHDA, CDR2 SQIVND (reference sequence). The DNA for the CDR3 is TGTGCCACAAAACCACAGGGTTCACCCCTCCACTTT. Translation: CATKPQGSPLHF.

V usage is TRBV7-8 and J usage is TRBJ1-2, with D perhaps matching TRBD1 (5 bases). Germline V lookup: CDR1 SGHVS, CDR2 FQNEAQ. Trimming left V 6 bases short and J 2 bases short, with 25 bases between. The CDR3 extends over 18 amino acids. CDR3 nucleotide sequence: TGTGCCAGCAGTCCGCTAAACCCGGGACCCCTGGACAACTATGGCTACACCTTC. Translation: CASSPLNPGPLDNYGYTF.

V and J are TRBV5-1 and TRBJ2-7; TRBD1 aligns across 10 bases. The CDR3 covers 16 residues. Germline V gene sequence: CDR1 SGHRS, CDR2 YFSETQ. V was pared by 0 bases and J by 3 bases, with 6 bases of the junction left unmatched. The CDR3 is CASSLGPGQGNYEQYF. CDR3 DNA: TGCGCCAGCAGCTTGGGGCCGGGACAGGGGAACTACGAGCAGTACTTC.

J is TRBJ1-5 and V is TRBV9; maybe TRBD1 (5 bases). The V gene's germline CDR1 is SGDLS and CDR2 YYNGEE. This CDR3 contains 15 residues. Deletions cut 0 bases from V and 3 bases from J, with 10 bases between. The DNA for the CDR3 is TGTGCCAGCAGCGTAGACGGACACCCCAATCAGCCCCAGCATTTT. It is translated as CASSVDGHPNQPQHF.

The gene calls are TRBV5-6 and TRBJ2-5; 8 bases fit TRBD1. The trim removed 0 bases at V and 5 bases at J, leaving 6 bases unmatched. Germline V gene sequence: CDR1 SGHDT, CDR2 YYEEEE. There are 15 residues in the CDR3. The CDR3: CASSLEAGGLETQYF. CDR3 nucleotide sequence: TGTGCCAGCAGCTTGGAGGCAGGGGGCTTGGAGACCCAGTACTTC.

The V and J genes are TRBV5-1 and TRBJ1-1, with D uncertain. The CDR3 loop spans 15 amino acids. Trimming stripped 1 base from V and 1 base from J, with 11 bases between. Germline-derived CDR1 and CDR2 are SGHRS and YFSETQ. The CDR3 is CASSLRSQENTEAFF. In DNA, the CDR3 is TGCGCCAGCAGCTTGCGGTCTCAGGAGAACACTGAAGCTTTCTTT.

The V gene is TRBV5-4, the J gene TRBJ1-2; D call uncertain. Trimming stripped 4 bases from V and 4 bases from J, with 20 bases between. The CDR3 consists of 16 residues. Germline-derived CDR1 and CDR2 are SGHNT and YYREEE (reference sequence). DNA of the CDR3: TGTGCCAGCAGCAAAAGACCAGGTGTTTCCGGCTATGGCTACACCTTC. It yields the protein CASSKRPGVSGYGYTF.

The chain links TRBV29-1 to TRBJ2-7; D may correspond to TRBD1 or TRBD2 (5 bases each). Germline assignment: CDR1 SQVTM and CDR2 ANQGSEA. This CDR3 comprises 12 residues. V lost 6 bases and J 1 base, leaving 10 bases between the germline ends. DNA for the CDR3: TGCAGCGTGAGGGACGGTTCCTACGAGCAGTACTTC. It codes for CSVRDGSYEQYF.

This clone was counted a few times. The J gene is TRBJ1-3, the V gene TRBV19; no firm D call. Trimming removed 3 bases at V and 9 bases at J, with 12 bases between. CDR1 LNHDA and CDR2 SQIVND come from the germline V gene (reference sequence). CDR3 length: 13 amino acids. CDR3: CASSMVTVGTIYF. For the CDR3, the DNA is TGTGCCAGTAGTATGGTAACAGTCGGCACCATATATTTT.

V is TRBV6-1 and J is TRBJ2-7, with D hard to call. Germline CDR1 MNHNS, CDR2 SASEGT. V shed 3 bases and J shed 7 bases, with 10 bases lying between them. There are 12 residues in the CDR3. The CDR3 nucleotides are TGTGCCAGCAGTGAGAGACGGGTGGAGCAGTACTTC. It codes for CASSERRVEQYF.

The chain recombines TRBV11-3 with TRBJ2-7; D is unclear. Germline V gives CDR1 SGHNT, CDR2 YENEEA. CDR3 length: 11 amino acids. With 3 bases removed from V and 6 bases from J, the gap between germline ends came to 6 bases. The CDR3 region has the DNA TGTGCCAGCAGCTTCTCAGGCGAGCAGTACTTC. Translated, it gives CASSFSGEQYF.

The V gene is TRBV6-2 or TRBV6-3, the J gene TRBJ2-7; D gene unclear. CDR1 and CDR2 from the germline V gene are MNHEY and SVGEGT. This CDR3 comprises 10 residues. The V end lost 6 bases, the J end lost 7 bases, and 7 bases lay between the germline ends. The CDR3 DNA reads TGTGCCAGCAGCGGGTGGGAGCAGTACTTC. Its protein product is CASSGWEQYF.

The chain employs TRBV6-5 and TRBJ2-1; 8 nucleotides match TRBD2. The junction had 5 bases not matched to a gene; V was cut back by 9 bases and J by 4 bases. The germline V gene encodes CDR1 MNHEY and CDR2 SVGAGI. The CDR3 length is 13 residues. The CDR3 sequence: CASNRGGYNEQFF. DNA of the CDR3: TGTGCCAGTAACCGGGGGGGATACAATGAGCAGTTCTTC.

The J gene is TRBJ1-5, the V gene TRBV28; 7 bases agree with TRBD1. The V segment lost 4 bases and the J segment 4 bases; nucleotides outside the gene matches: 1. CDR1 and CDR2 (germline): MDHEN, SYDVKM. This CDR3 is 13 amino acids long. The CDR3, as DNA: TGTGCCAGCAGTTGGGGACAGAATCAGCCCCAGCATTTT. Protein product: CASSWGQNQPQHF.

The J gene is TRBJ1-1, the V gene TRBV7-8; D not certain. Germline V gene data show CDR1 as SGHVS and CDR2 as FQNEAQ. Trimming left V 4 bases short and J 1 base short, with 16 bases between. The CDR3 totals 16 residues. CDR3 sequence (DNA): TGTGCCAGCAGCTCCGGCCAGTGGCAGACGAACACTGAAGCTTTCTTT. It codes for CASSSGQWQTNTEAFF.

The rearrangement uses TRBV24-1 and TRBJ2-3; D remains unclear. CDR3 length equals 13 residues. The germline CDR1 and CDR2 sequences are KGHDR and SFDVKD. CDR3 in amino acids: CATPLPGTDTQYF. The CDR3 DNA reads TGTGCGACCCCTTTGCCAGGCACAGATACGCAGTATTTT.

V usage is TRBV2 and J usage is TRBJ2-4; D possibly corresponds to TRBD1 (5 bases). The CDR3 has 13 residues. V lost 9 bases and J 1 base, leaving 10 bases between the germline ends. Germline CDR1 reads SNHLY; CDR2 reads FYNNEI. The CDR3 sequence is CASQGTAKNIQYF. The DNA for the CDR3 is TGTGCCAGTCAGGGTACGGCCAAAAACATTCAGTACTTC.

This chain links TRBV5-1 with TRBJ2-2; maybe TRBD1 (6 bases). With 4 bases removed from V and 2 bases from J, the gap between germline ends came to 12 bases. This CDR3 contains 15 residues. CDR1 is SGHRS, CDR2 YFSETQ, per germline. As DNA, the CDR3 is TGCGCCAGCAGCCCTTGGACAGCTAACACCGGGGAGCTGTTTTTT. Protein sequence: CASSPWTANTGELFF.

The CDR3 loop reads CASSQERLVQSEQFF. For the CDR3, the DNA is TGCGCCAGCAGCCAAGAGAGGCTCGTGCAGTCGGAGCAGTTCTTC. The chain is built from TRBV4-1 and TRBJ2-1; D unclear. Germline CDR1 MGHRA, CDR2 YSYEKL. This CDR3 has 15 amino acids. Trimming shortened V by 0 bases and J by 10 bases, and 16 bases separated the two germline ends.

The chain carries TRBV24-1 and TRBJ2-2; a possible D gene is TRBD2 (6 bases). CDR3 size: 20 residues. Germline-derived CDR1 and CDR2 are KGHDR and SFDVKD. The germline V and J ends were trimmed by 0 bases and 4 bases, with 23 bases remaining between them. This chain's CDR3 is CATSDLLDTGIMGGTGELFF. Written as DNA, the CDR3 is TGTGCCACCAGTGATTTGCTTGATACCGGGATCATGGGAGGCACCGGGGAGCTGTTTTTT.

This chain joins TRBV10-2 and TRBJ1-6; no clear D. The CDR3 is made up of 13 amino acids. Trimming took off 4 bases at V and 7 bases at J, with 8 bases between the two ends. CDR1 is WSHSY and CDR2 is SAAADI in the germline V gene. CDR3 nucleotide sequence: TGCGCCAGCAGTGTGCAAACAAATTCACCCCTCCACTTT. It specifies CASSVQTNSPLHF.

This clone was observed once. The V call is TRBV21-1, the J call TRBJ2-7; TRBD1 is the table's D call, not checked against the DNA. TRBV21-1 is reported as a pseudogene. The CDR3 contains 13 residues. As DNA, the CDR3 is TGTGCCAGCAGCAAATCTGGCAGCTACGAGCAGTACTTC. Translating it yields CASSKSGSYEQYF.

The chain recombines TRBV6-6 with TRBJ2-2; 9 bases map to TRBD2. This CDR3 has 14 residues. Losses at the gene ends were 6 bases for V and 6 bases for J; bases not matched to a gene: 5. Germline-derived CDR1 and CDR2 are MNHNY and SVGAGI (reference sequence). This CDR3 is CASSGGRASGELFF. The CDR3 DNA reads TGTGCCAGCAGCGGCGGGAGGGCCTCCGGGGAGCTGTTTTTT.

This chain uses TRBV21-1 with TRBJ1-5. TRBV21-1 corresponds to a pseudogene. The CDR3 is made up of 16 amino acids. CDR3 nucleotides: TGTGCCAGCAGCAAAGCGCGGAGGGACCCTAATCAGCCCCAGCATTTT. Its translation is CASSKARRDPNQPQHF.

The chain is built from TRBV6-1 and TRBJ2-3; maybe TRBD1 (6 bases). The CDR3 loop spans 16 amino acids. Germline V gene data show CDR1 as MNHNS and CDR2 as SASEGT. The germline V and J ends were trimmed by 1 base and 6 bases, with 17 bases remaining between them. The CDR3 sequence: CASSEGGQQAADTQYF. For the CDR3, the DNA is TGTGCCAGCAGTGAAGGAGGACAGCAGGCCGCGGATACGCAGTATTTT.

The chain employs TRBV21-1 and TRBJ2-4; TRBD1 is the table's D call and was not checked against the DNA. TRBV21-1 is a listed pseudogene. The CDR3 spans 20 residues. The CDR3 is CASSPTGSPGMGLGKNIQYF. CDR3 bases: TGTGCCAGCAGCCCTACTGGATCACCAGGGATGGGGCTGGGCAAAAACATTCAGTACTTC.

The chain joins TRBV5-1 to TRBJ2-7; TRBD2 might be the D (5 bases). With 4 bases removed from V and 2 bases from J, the gap between germline ends came to 13 bases. Germline V gene lookup returns CDR1 SGHRS and CDR2 YFSETQ. CDR3 length equals 14 residues. CDR3 nucleotides: TGCGCCAGCAGCCCTGCGGGCAATACCTACGAGCAGTACTTC. Translation: CASSPAGNTYEQYF.

The gene calls are TRBV5-1 and TRBJ2-3; TRBD2 matches 7 bases. Per the germline V gene, CDR1 is SGHRS and CDR2 is YFSETQ. The CDR3 consists of 12 residues. V lost 7 bases and J lost 4; bases outside the gene matches: 3. DNA for the CDR3: TGCGCCAGCGCTAGCGGCCCAGATACGCAGTATTTT. As protein: CASASGPDTQYF.

The chain joins TRBV5-5 to TRBJ1-5; D not certain. Trimming shortened V by 0 bases and J by 4 bases, and 11 bases separated the two germline ends. Germline CDR1 and CDR2: SGHKS and YYEKEE (reference sequence). The CDR3 has 15 residues. The CDR3: CASSLGEMGNQPQHF. CDR3 sequence (DNA): TGTGCCAGCAGCTTGGGGGAGATGGGTAATCAGCCCCAGCATTTT.

The chain uses TRBV3-1 (or the pseudogene TRBV3-2) and TRBJ2-2; 10 positions match TRBD2. The CDR3 covers 16 residues. From germline, CDR1 is LGHDT and CDR2 YNNKEL (reference sequence). The V segment lost 3 bases and the J segment 6 bases; nucleotides outside the gene matches: 7. The CDR3 DNA sequence: TGTGCCAGCAGCCAGCATACTAGCGGGGCATCCGGGGAGCTGTTTTTT. It codes for CASSQHTSGASGELFF.

This rearrangement joins TRBV29-1 to TRBJ2-7; D remains unclear. Germline lookup yields CDR1 SQVTM and CDR2 ANQGSEA. The CDR3 spans 12 residues. The V end lost 7 bases, the J end lost 6 bases, and 16 bases lay between the germline ends. The CDR3 DNA reads TGCAGCGCCAGACCCCGATCGGGCGAGCAGTACTTC. It codes for CSARPRSGEQYF.